This record concerns one T cell receptor (beta chain) sequence. There is no known antigen for this receptor. Base qualities are missing; no much larger clone stands one base away. This sample was included in a study of blood T cell repertoires in COVID-19 (dated by TCRdb to the early 2020s). As for the study more broadly: The collaborator samples originated in the United States, Italy and Spain and spanned the acute and convalescent phases of COVID-19. The prospective study material was composed of cDNA or gDNA derived from T cells, B-cell-depleted T cells, or PBMCs. Deeply sampled blood TCRbeta repertoires from subjects exposed to, actively infected with, or recovered from COVID-19 were included in the dataset. A freely available public database, intended as a resource for researchers studying the immune response to SARS-CoV-2, is where the repertoires were released. The samples were drawn from the first 160 participants of the ongoing ImmuneRACE study and from 1,200 or so subjects provided by 6 global collaborators. The sample metadata nearly always contained a de-identified subject ID, COVID-19 status, age in years and sex. HLA class I and class II types, where available, came from metadata supplied by the sample provider rather than from assay-based typing. What the authors observed across the whole study: How much clinical and demographic metadata was included differed by source and by participant, and the metadata was provided uncurated.

The cysteine opens and the phenylalanine closes a CDR3 of 15 amino acids. Solely the CDR3 DNA is kept, with 45 bases framed from the first base. V is cut by 2 bases and J by 3 bases, and the space between the germline ends is 8 bases. CDR1 and CDR2 are drawn from the germline V gene (reference sequence): LGHDT, YNNKEL. The immunoSEQ Assay, a bias-controlled multiplex PCR, was used to amplify TCRbeta CDR3 regions from genomic DNA. In the authors' own workflow: Within the assay, amplification of reference gene primers was used to estimate how many nucleated cells each sample contained. To quantify the absolute abundance of each unique TCRbeta CDR3 rearrangement, sequence reads were collapsed and filtered. For each sample, productive Simpson clonality was calculated as the square root of Simpson's diversity index over productive rearrangements. As stored in TCRdb, this immuneACCESS dataset retains in-frame rearrangements with V and J assigned. A fraction of the clones does not appear; measured against another copy, unresolved V genes explain less than half of the discrepancy, and the remainder lacks a known reason. The D gene and trimming were derived from the DNA, and the V and J assignments and clone size from that table. The sample table records hundreds of thousands of clones; roughly 89% of these occur just once. The ten top clones hold approximately 0.9% of the sample.

At one collaborating source in Seattle, patients were enrolled during active infection and were followed longitudinally through the course of disease. Whole blood was collected in K2EDTA tubes by collaborating institutions according to the institutions' own protocols. Collaborator samples were shipped for TCRbeta analysis as frozen whole blood, isolated PBMCs, or DNA extracted from either sample type. The sequence was obtained from a man between 18 and 35 years old with COVID-19, enrolled during active disease. The sample consisted of peripheral blood. The chain links TRBV3-1 (or the pseudogene TRBV3-2) with TRBJ2-6; no D gene is confidently identified. The CDR3 amino acid sequence is: CASSQSPVGANVLTF. The DNA sequence is as follows: TGTGCCAGCAGCCAATCCCCAGTTGGGGCCAACGTCCTGACTTTC.